This T cell receptor (beta chain) was identified during a study of blood T cell repertoires in COVID-19. Under the authors' procedure: Nucleated cell number was recorded as an estimate derived from reference gene primer amplification. The assay was immunoSEQ multiplex PCR, and TCRdb's table has in-frame clones only and misses some. Clonal size and the V and J genes are those of that table, whereas D and trimming came from the DNA. The data contain roughly 150,000 clones, 80% to 90% of them seen just once; the ten biggest clones take up roughly 7.3%. Participants, about 18 to 90 years old, spanned around 25 US areas. Assignments of participants to cohorts depended upon their own reported clinical history. The specimen sequenced was PBMCs or T cells enriched from blood (not recorded which). This receptor was obtained from a woman aged 50 to 60 who had recovered from COVID-19.

The CDR3 DNA reads TGCGCCAGCAGCAACGGAGGAACCGGGGCCAACGTCCTGACTTTC. This gives the protein CASSNGGTGANVLTF. The chain has TRBV5-1 and TRBJ2-6, with a tentative D call TRBD2 (5 bases). The germline V gene encodes CDR1 SGHRS and CDR2 YFSETQ. Between the trimmed V and J ends, which lost 4 bases and 4 bases, there was a span of 12 bases. There are 15 residues in the CDR3.